This TCR beta chain was sequenced during a study of CD8 T cells in Susac syndrome. Sequencing of TCR beta, carried out with a high-throughput approach, was applied to CD8+ and CD4+ T cells from the blood. Relapsing-remitting disease, either stable or active, was present in the multiple sclerosis controls, who were treatment-naive patients. The germline V and J ends were trimmed by 3 bases and 6 bases, with 11 bases remaining between them. The CDR3 has 13 residues. Germline values: CDR1 MDHEN, CDR2 SYDVKM. An amount of RNA that ranged from roughly 0.45 to 1 ug was reverse transcribed with random hexamers. immunoSEQ multiplex PCR amplified TCR beta CDR3 across 54 Vbeta, 13 Jbeta. TCRdb re-called the immunoSEQ multiplex PCR reads with MiXCR, one entry per CDR3 protein. This sample has hundreds of thousands of distinct CDR3 sequences, with approximately 95% found just once.

The clonotype was recovered from a human donor with multiple sclerosis. This chain joins TRBV28 and TRBJ1-2; perhaps TRBD1 as D (6 bases). The sequenced sample consisted of CD4+ T cells from PBMCs. CDR3 sequence reads: CASSLQGFNGYTF. CDR3 sequence (DNA): TGTGCCAGCAGTTTGCAGGGGTTCAATGGCTACACCTTC.